The clone carrying this T cell receptor (beta chain) has ten or more counts. Its cognate antigen is unknown. Germline values: CDR1 SNHLY, CDR2 FYNNEI. V was pared by 3 bases and J by 3 bases, with 17 bases between. The CDR3 has 16 amino acids. This specimen belongs to a study of T cells in Graves' hyperthyroidism and ophthalmopathy. At least 3 on the Clinical Activity Score was recorded for ophthalmopathy patients, who also had NOSPECS grade at least 4 and duration under 3 months. Study results and limitations: Most thyroid-expanded clonotypes above 0.001 were also found in blood. In validation, the model predicted ophthalmopathy. These predictions came a median about 6.5 months before onset.

Using RNA transcripts as the source, TCR beta CDR3 regions were amplified. During a first-round RT-PCR of the TCR CDR3, the HTBI primer set was used. TCRdb called the multiplex PCR reads again in MiXCR, with one record for every CDR3 protein. The sample holds about 400,000 distinct CDR3 sequences, over 12% seen once. Sequenced input: blood. The receptor was isolated from a man aged 45-65 years with Graves' ophthalmopathy. The rearrangement uses TRBV2 and TRBJ1-2; tentatively, D is TRBD1 (5 bases). CDR3: CASSDEQVLVYYGYTF. As DNA, the CDR3 is TGTGCCAGCAGTGACGAACAGGTGCTTGTATACTATGGCTACACCTTC.